This is a list of T cell receptor beta chains from one sample in a study of T cells in Graves' hyperthyroidism and ophthalmopathy. TCRdb called the multiplex PCR reads again in MiXCR, with one record for every CDR3 protein. The table includes 550,000 to 600,000 distinct CDR3 sequences, 16% detected once. Sequencing used blood. These receptors came from a woman aged 18-30 years with Graves' hyperthyroidism. Each CDR3 is given with its conserved first and last residue.

TRBJ2-7	TRBV12-3/TRBV12-4	CASSEQGGIGYEQYF
TRBJ2-7	TRBV5-1	CASSLRSSSYPYEQYF
TRBJ2-5	TRBV10-1	CASSERARETQYF
TRBJ1-6	TRBV20-1	CSAPGRDYNSPLHF
TRBJ1-6	TRBV13	CASSLGDRDSPLHF
TRBJ1-5	TRBV5-5	CASSVIGTSNQPQHF
TRBJ2-3	TRBV20-1	CSAPYGTGFSDTQYF
TRBJ2-3	TRBV4-1	CASSQEVPGGFRDTQYF
TRBJ2-1	TRBV14	CASSQLAQSSYNEQFF
TRBJ2-4	TRBV28	CASSFPSREGSKNIQYF
TRBJ2-7	TRBV20-1	CSVPPFGTSGIDNEQYF
TRBJ1-1	TRBV19	CASNPGGNTEALF
TRBJ1-4	TRBV7-9	CASSFGRVMGGAEKLFF
TRBJ2-2	TRBV7-9	CASSLSQSGELFF
TRBJ2-3	TRBV11-2	CASSLEDSPSDTQYF
TRBJ1-3	TRBV12-3/TRBV12-4	CASSPGQGAIYF
TRBJ2-7	TRBV5-1	CASRLTYRETEQYF
TRBJ2-7	TRBV3-1	CASSLTGADEQYF
TRBJ1-2	TRBV7-9	CASSPEGLGGYTF
TRBJ2-7	TRBV12-3/TRBV12-4	CASSLVLAGGAYEQYF
TRBJ2-7	TRBV14	CASSQDLANEQYF
TRBJ1-2	TRBV14	CASSQVGTPVEGYTF
TRBJ2-4	TRBV14	CASSQDVGIGAKNIQYF
TRBJ1-1	TRBV4-3	CASSHPGNTEAFF
TRBJ2-1	TRBV7-9	CASSLWTGGTDNEQFF
TRBJ2-5	TRBV12-3/TRBV12-4	CASTLGTSGRGTQYF
TRBJ2-2	TRBV10-3	CAIRIPREGELFF
TRBJ1-1	TRBV12-3/TRBV12-4	CASSPSSEAFF
TRBJ1-3	TRBV6-2/TRBV6-3	CASGTQGGSGSTIYF
TRBJ2-7	TRBV2	CASMILAGGLAQQYF